This TCR beta chain originates from a study of CXCR3-negative and CXCR3-positive naive CD8 T cells. Study findings and constraints: From TRB CDR3 properties, TCR strength was inferred; surface CD5 did not differ between naive subsets. Cryopreserved cells partially lost CXCR3 expression, and fresh PBMCs were used in most assays. CXCR3-positive naive cells had more hydrophobic TRB CDR3s than CXCR3-negative naive cells.

The CDR3 has 12 residues. CDR1 and CDR2 (germline): MNHEY, SVGEGT. Preparation of TRB cDNA libraries relied on 5' RACE carrying UMI labels. TCRdb reprocessed the 5' RACE reads and keeps a single row for each CDR3 protein, giving no DNA. The table lists around 84,000 distinct CDR3 sequences. Of note for this clonotype: Its cognate antigen is unknown.

The chain combines TRBV6-2 or TRBV6-3 with TRBJ2-7; TCRdb designates TRBD1, a call that cannot be tested without DNA. The source material was naive CXCR3+ CD8+ T cells from blood. Subset: CD45RO-CCR7+CD27+CD95- naive CD8+ T cells expressing CXCR3 (TNR3+). The sequence derives from a human donor in good health. Some clones in this sample may be carry-over from other donors' samples. CDR3 in amino acids: CASGGGRNEQYF.